The next 17 T cell receptor beta chains were all read from a single sample in a study of shared clonotypes between healthy human individuals. Profiling relied on immunoSEQ multiplex PCR, and the TCRdb table lists in-frame clones only, not all of them. Altogether about 480,000 clones are present, roughly 85% being singletons, with the ten largest covering roughly an eighth. The material sequenced was PBMCs. These receptors came from a woman aged 35 to 49 in good health. Some clones in this sample may be carry-over from other donors' samples.

The CDR3 DNA sequence: TGTGCCAGCAGCTTAGATCAGGGGCTTTACGAGCAGTACTTC. Residues: CASSLDQGLYEQYF. V usage is TRBV7-9 and J usage is TRBJ2-7; tentatively, D is TRBD1 (6 bases). Germline CDR1 SEHNR, CDR2 FQNEAQ (reference sequence). V was clipped by 1 base and J by 4 bases, with 11 bases between them. This CDR3 spans 14 amino acids.

The chain joins TRBV7-3 to TRBJ2-1; 12 bases are a match to TRBD2. J gave up 4 bases and V 5 bases, and 9 bases lay outside the gene matches. The CDR3 has 17 residues. The germline V gene encodes CDR1 SGHTA and CDR2 FQGTGA. CDR3 amino acids: CASSRLAGAVGYNEQFF. In DNA form, the CDR3 reads TGTGCCAGCAGCCGACTAGCGGGAGCGGTTGGTTACAATGAGCAGTTCTTC.

The CDR3 bases are TGTGCCAGCAGCTTAACCCCCCGGGACAAGTTTTATAGCAATCAGCCCCAGCATTTT. It encodes CASSLTPRDKFYSNQPQHF. The rearrangement links TRBV7-3 to TRBJ1-5; weak D call: TRBD1 (6 bases). The CDR3 spans 19 residues. Germline V gene lookup returns CDR1 SGHTA and CDR2 FQGTGA. V dropped 0 bases and J dropped 0 bases, with 18 bases sitting between them. The whole variable domain, filled in from reference TRBV7-3 and TRBJ1-5, reads GAGVSQTPSNKVTEKGKYVELRCDPISGHTALYWYRQSLGQGPEFLIYFQGTGAADDSGLPNDRFFAVRPEGSVSTLKIQRTERGDSAVYLCASSLTPRDKFYSNQPQHFGDGTRLSIL.

V and J are TRBV28 and TRBJ1-2; maybe TRBD1 (5 bases). The CDR3 consists of 14 residues. From germline, CDR1 is MDHEN and CDR2 SYDVKM. V was cut by 3 bases and J by 4 bases, with 12 bases left in between. The DNA of the CDR3 is TGTGCCAGCAGTTTGGGGGAATCCACCTATGGCTACACCTTC. Translation gives CASSLGESTYGYTF.

This chain links TRBV18 with TRBJ1-4; D is unclear. Trimming pared 5 bases from V and 3 bases from J, leaving 10 bases between. Germline CDR1 KGHSH, CDR2 LQKENI. The CDR3 totals 14 residues. The CDR3 nucleotides read TGTGCCAGCTCATCGGACTACTCTAATGAAAAACTGTTTTTT. Protein: CASSSDYSNEKLFF. Based on the CDR3 plus reference TRBV18 and TRBJ1-4, the full variable domain is NAGVMQNPRHLVRRRGQEARLRCSPMKGHSHVYWYRQLPEEGLKFMVYLQKENIIDESGMPKERFSAEFPKEGPSILRIQQVVRGDSAAYFCASSSDYSNEKLFFGSGTQLSVL.

This clone was seen ten or more times. The chain combines TRBV4-1 with TRBJ2-7; D is uncertain. V lost 1 base to trimming and J lost 3 bases, with 13 bases between them. CDR3 size: 15 residues. Germline CDR1 reads MGHRA; CDR2 reads YSYEKL. CDR3 bases: TGCGCCAGCAGCCAAGCGGCCGTAGGCGGCTACGAGCAGTACTTC. Protein sequence: CASSQAAVGGYEQYF.

The rearrangement links TRBV6-1 to TRBJ2-7, with 7 bases matching TRBD2. The germline V gene encodes CDR1 MNHNS and CDR2 SASEGT. The CDR3 covers 13 residues. Trimming cost V 5 bases and J 3 bases; bases outside gene matches: 4. The CDR3 bases are TGTGCCAGCAGTAGCGGGATGGGCTACGAGCAGTACTTC. Translating gives CASSSGMGYEQYF.

This clone was seen a handful of times. This chain joins TRBV2 and TRBJ2-2, with unresolved D. V was pared by 3 bases and J by 3 bases, with 2 bases between. This CDR3 region has 12 residues. The V gene's germline CDR1 is SNHLY and CDR2 FYNNEI. The CDR3 sequence: CASSDHTGELFF. For the CDR3, the DNA is TGTGCCAGCAGTGACCACACCGGGGAGCTGTTTTTT.

The chain employs TRBV5-8 and TRBJ2-1, with TRBD1 matching 8 bases. This CDR3 is 15 amino acids long. Germline assignment: CDR1 SGHTS and CDR2 YDEGEE. The V gene end was trimmed by 1 base and the J gene end by 3 bases; junction bases not matched to a gene: 3. CDR3 region: CASSLRDRFYNEQFF. For the CDR3, the DNA is TGTGCCAGCAGCTTGAGGGACAGGTTCTACAATGAGCAGTTCTTC.

J is TRBJ2-1 and V is TRBV4-2; possibly TRBD2 for D (5 bases). CDR1 LGHNA and CDR2 YNFKEQ come from the germline V gene. The CDR3 spans 16 residues. V gave up 1 base and J gave up 2 bases, with 12 bases separating them. In nucleotides, the CDR3 is TGTGCCAGCAGCCAAGCAGCGGACCAAACCTACAATGAGCAGTTCTTC. It translates to CASSQAADQTYNEQFF.

This chain uses TRBV15 with TRBJ2-5; 8 bases agree with TRBD1. Germline V lookup: CDR1 LNHNV, CDR2 YYDKDF (reference sequence). The CDR3 spans 18 residues. J gave up 4 bases and V 3 bases, and 16 bases lay outside the gene matches. As DNA, the CDR3 is TGTGCCACCAGCAGCCCGTCCCTAGGACAGGGCGTCGGAGAGACCCAGTACTTC. It translates to CATSSPSLGQGVGETQYF.

This clone appeared a single time. J is TRBJ2-5 and V is TRBV30, with 12 bases fitting TRBD2. The V gene's germline CDR1 is GTSNPN and CDR2 SVGIG (reference sequence). V shed 1 base and J 7 bases; nucleotides not matched to a gene: 10. The CDR3 runs 16 residues. CDR3 loop: CAWSATTLAGGGTQYF. As DNA, the CDR3 is TGTGCCTGGAGTGCAACCACACTAGCGGGAGGAGGGACCCAGTACTTC.

This rearrangement joins TRBV7-8 to TRBJ1-1; tentatively, D is TRBD1 (6 bases). The V end lost 2 bases, the J end lost 2 bases, and 9 bases lay between the germline ends. Germline CDR1 is SGHVS and CDR2 is FQNEAQ. CDR3 length equals 14 residues. This chain's CDR3 is CASSLYRENTEAFF. The CDR3 bases are TGTGCCAGCAGCTTATACAGGGAAAACACTGAAGCTTTCTTT.

The rearrangement links TRBV11-1 to TRBJ1-3; D is uncertain. CDR1 and CDR2 from the germline V gene are SGHAT and FQDESV (reference sequence). This CDR3 contains 15 residues. Trimming cost V 0 bases and J 2 bases, with 8 bases left between them. CDR3 sequence: CASSLARDAGNTIYF. The DNA for the CDR3 is TGTGCCAGCAGCTTAGCTCGGGATGCTGGAAACACCATATATTTT.

The rearrangement links TRBV5-6 to TRBJ2-3; no firm D call. V lost 2 bases and J 3 bases, leaving 7 bases between the germline ends. Germline values: CDR1 SGHDT, CDR2 YYEEEE. The CDR3 covers 13 residues. This CDR3 is CASSFKNTDTQYF. The DNA for the CDR3 is TGTGCCAGCAGCTTTAAGAATACAGATACGCAGTATTTT.

This rearrangement joins TRBV7-2 to TRBJ2-7; 8 nucleotides agree with TRBD2. In germline, CDR1 is SGHTA, CDR2 FQGNSA. V lost 5 bases, J lost 6 bases, and 12 bases stayed unmatched. CDR3 length: 15 residues. The CDR3 region is CASSPQATLAAEQYF. CDR3 DNA sequence: TGTGCCAGCAGCCCCCAAGCTACACTAGCGGCCGAGCAGTACTTC.

This clone came up once. The V gene is TRBV28, the J gene TRBJ2-1, with 7 bases matching TRBD2. Germline CDR1 MDHEN, CDR2 SYDVKM. CDR3 length equals 15 residues. V gave up 5 bases and J gave up 0 bases; unmatched junction bases: 4. The CDR3 sequence is CASSVAGSSYNEQFF. The CDR3 DNA is TGTGCCAGCAGTGTAGCGGGTAGCTCCTACAATGAGCAGTTCTTC.